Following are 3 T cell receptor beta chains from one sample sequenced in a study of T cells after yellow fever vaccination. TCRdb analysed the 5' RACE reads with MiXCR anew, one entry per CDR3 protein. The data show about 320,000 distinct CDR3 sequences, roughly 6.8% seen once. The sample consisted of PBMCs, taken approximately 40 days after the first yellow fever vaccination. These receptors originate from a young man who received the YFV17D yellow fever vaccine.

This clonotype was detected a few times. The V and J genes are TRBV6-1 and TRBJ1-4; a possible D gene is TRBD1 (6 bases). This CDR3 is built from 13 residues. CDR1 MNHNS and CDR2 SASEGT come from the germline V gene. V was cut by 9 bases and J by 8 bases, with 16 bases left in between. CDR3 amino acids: CASTRQAEEKLFF. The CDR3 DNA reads TGTGCCAGTACTCGACAGGCGGAAGAAAAACTGTTTTTT.

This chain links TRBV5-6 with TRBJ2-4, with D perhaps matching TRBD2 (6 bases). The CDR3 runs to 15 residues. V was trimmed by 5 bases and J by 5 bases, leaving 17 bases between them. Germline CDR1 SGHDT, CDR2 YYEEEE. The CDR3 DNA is TGTGCCAGCAGAAACAGCCGGAGACTAGAAAACATTCAGTACTTC. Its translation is CASRNSRRLENIQYF.

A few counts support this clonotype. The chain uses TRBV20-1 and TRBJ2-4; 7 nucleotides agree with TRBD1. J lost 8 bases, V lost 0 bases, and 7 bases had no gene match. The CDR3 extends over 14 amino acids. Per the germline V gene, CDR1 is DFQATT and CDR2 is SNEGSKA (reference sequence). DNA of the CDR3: TGCAGTGCTAGAGATGGGCGGCAGGGGGACATTCAGTACTTC. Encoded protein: CSARDGRQGDIQYF.